This T cell receptor beta chain was identified in a study of cytomegalovirus exposure and HLA in healthy donors. Measured with immunoSEQ multiplex PCR; TCRdb has only the in-frame clones, and not every one. There are 90,000 to 110,000 clones in the sample; 85% to 90% occur only once, and less than 2.5% lies in the top ten. The sample holds one count of this clone. With V trimmed by 6 bases and J by 5 bases, 4 bases remained unmatched. CDR1 and CDR2 (germline): SNHLY, FYNNEI. This CDR3 has 13 amino acids. Material for sequencing was PBMCs. This receptor was taken from a woman in her late teens or twenties in good health and CMV-seronegative. The rearrangement uses TRBV2 and TRBJ1-1, with 9 bases that match TRBD1. CDR3 region: CASSQQGATEAFF. The CDR3 nucleotides are TGTGCCAGCAGCCAACAGGGGGCGACTGAAGCTTTCTTT. The full variable domain, completed using reference TRBV2 and TRBJ1-1, is EPEVTQTPSHQVTQMGQEVILRCVPISNHLYFYWYRQILGQKVEFLVSFYNNEISEKSEIFDDQFSVERPDGSNFTLKIRSTKLEDSAMYFCASSQQGATEAFFGQGTRLTVV.